This T cell receptor beta chain was obtained from a study of cytomegalovirus exposure and HLA in healthy donors. Regarding the study as a whole: CMV antigen specificity of three CMV-associated chains was confirmed in vitro.

In the case of this clone: Antigen: not known.

The PCR employed 60 Vbeta primers together with 13 Jbeta primers. The assay was immunoSEQ multiplex PCR, and TCRdb's table has in-frame clones only and misses some. This table has over 150,000 clones, 70% to 75% appearing once. The sequenced material came from PBMCs. This clonotype was obtained from a young man in good health and CMV-seropositive.

The DNA for the CDR3 is TGTGCCAGCAACGTGGGACAGGGGGTCTATGGCTACACCTTC. Translation: CASNVGQGVYGYTF. The chain uses TRBV9 and TRBJ1-2; 11 bases match TRBD1. This CDR3 is built from 14 residues. Germline V gives CDR1 SGDLS, CDR2 YYNGEE. V lost 6 bases to trimming and J lost 4 bases; unmatched junction nucleotides: 5.